Detailed here is one T cell receptor beta chain. Its specificity is not known. These data belong to a study of cytomegalovirus exposure and HLA in healthy donors. The PCR ran on 60 Vbeta and 13 Jbeta primers. Clones were read by immunoSEQ multiplex PCR, and TCRdb kept only the in-frame ones, dropping some. The repertoire holds some 220,000 clones, with 70% to 90% as singletons. Study results and caveats: Usually a TCR sequence was rare, but some public TCRs were found in many donors. TCR association rates varied by HLA locus in a later analysis, with DRB1 highest and HLA-C lowest.

This CDR3 is 13 amino acids long. Germline CDR1 WSHSY, CDR2 SAAADI. The germline V and J ends were trimmed by 4 bases and 2 bases, with 9 bases remaining between them. The sequencing input was PBMCs. The sequence derives from a girl aged 2-10 years in good health and CMV-seronegative. The V gene is TRBV10-2, the J gene TRBJ2-7; D remains ambiguous. CDR3 nucleotides: TGCGCCAGCAGTGGGGCAGGTCCCTACGAGCAGTACTTC. Translation: CASSGAGPYEQYF.